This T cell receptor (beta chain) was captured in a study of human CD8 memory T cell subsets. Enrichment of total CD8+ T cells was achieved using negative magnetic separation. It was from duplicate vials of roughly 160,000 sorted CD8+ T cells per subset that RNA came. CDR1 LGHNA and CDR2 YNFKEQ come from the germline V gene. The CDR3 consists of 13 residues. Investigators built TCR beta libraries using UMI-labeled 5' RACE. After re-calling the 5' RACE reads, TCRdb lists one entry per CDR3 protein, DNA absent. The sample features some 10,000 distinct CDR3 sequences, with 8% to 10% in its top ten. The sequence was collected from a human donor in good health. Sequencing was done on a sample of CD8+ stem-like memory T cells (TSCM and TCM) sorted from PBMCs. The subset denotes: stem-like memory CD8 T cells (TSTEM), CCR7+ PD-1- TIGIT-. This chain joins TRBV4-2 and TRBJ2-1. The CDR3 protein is CASSQERGNEQFF.